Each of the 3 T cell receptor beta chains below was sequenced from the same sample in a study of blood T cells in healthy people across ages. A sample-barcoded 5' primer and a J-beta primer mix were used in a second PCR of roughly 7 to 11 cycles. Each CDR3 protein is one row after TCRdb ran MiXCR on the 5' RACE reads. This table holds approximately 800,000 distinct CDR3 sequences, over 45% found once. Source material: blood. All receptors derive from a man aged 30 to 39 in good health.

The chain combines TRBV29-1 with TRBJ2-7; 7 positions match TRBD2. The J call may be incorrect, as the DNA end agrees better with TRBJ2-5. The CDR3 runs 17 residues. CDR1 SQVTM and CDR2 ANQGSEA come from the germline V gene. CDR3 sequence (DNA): TGCAGCGTTGACGGAGGTTCGAATCCGGGACTAACGGAGACCCAGTACTTC. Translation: CSVDGGSNPGLTETQYF.

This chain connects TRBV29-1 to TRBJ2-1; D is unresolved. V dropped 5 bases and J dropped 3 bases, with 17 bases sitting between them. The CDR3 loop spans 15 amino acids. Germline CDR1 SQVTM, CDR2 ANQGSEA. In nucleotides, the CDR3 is TGCAGCGTTAACAGTGCGGCCGCTCTCTACAATGAGCAGTTCTTC. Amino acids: CSVNSAAALYNEQFF.

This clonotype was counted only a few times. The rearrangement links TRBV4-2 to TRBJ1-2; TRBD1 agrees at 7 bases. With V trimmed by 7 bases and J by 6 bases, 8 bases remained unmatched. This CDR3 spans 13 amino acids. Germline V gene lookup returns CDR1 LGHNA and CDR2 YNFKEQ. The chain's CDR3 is CASTLSGGHGYTF. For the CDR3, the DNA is TGTGCCAGCACCCTATCAGGGGGTCATGGCTACACCTTC.